This T cell receptor beta chain appears in the sequencing data of a study of shared clonotypes between healthy human individuals. All donors qualified as healthy HIV-negative adults and had experienced no recent acute infections or vaccinations. In the source study's methods: Filtering differed because ImmunoSEQ produced junction-only sequences that carried no quality scores. Sequenced by immunoSEQ multiplex PCR; TCRdb stores in-frame clones only, minus some. That table is the source of V, J and clone size, and D and trimming were worked out from the DNA. The sample yields some 2,000,000 clones, 85% to 95% seen once. Germline loops: CDR1 SGDLS, CDR2 YYNGEE. With V trimmed by 4 bases and J by 4 bases, 5 bases remained unmatched. The CDR3 extends over 14 amino acids.

The receptor comes from a man aged 18 to 29 in good health. The sequenced sample was naive CD4+ T cells sorted from blood. Subset denoted: CD45RA+ positively selected. V gene TRBV9 combines with J gene TRBJ1-1; 9 bases fit TRBD1. The CDR3 region has the DNA TGTGCCAGCAGCTCTGGGACAGGGAGCACTGAAGCTTTCTTT. Translated, it gives CASSSGTGSTEAFF.